The clone carrying this T cell receptor (beta chain) was seen a handful of times. The antigen is not known. This sample is drawn from a study of T cells after yellow fever vaccination. TCRdb itself ran the 5' RACE reads through MiXCR, one entry per CDR3 protein. The sample contains nearly 300,000 distinct CDR3 sequences, 7.5% to 9% of which appear only once. General observations from the study: Researchers report a weaker secondary response that nonetheless peaked faster, day 5 versus 15. Reappearance after the booster was seen for most primary-vaccination clones, at 96% CD4 and 85% to 90% CD8.

The CDR3 is 13 residues long. Trimming took 3 bases from V and 3 from J, leaving 9 bases between them. Germline V gives CDR1 LGHDT, CDR2 YNNKEL (reference sequence). The rearrangement uses TRBV3-1 and TRBJ2-7; D tentatively reads TRBD1 or TRBD2 (5 bases each). The sequence was obtained from a man aged 18 to 30 who received the YFV17D yellow fever vaccine. Specimen: CD4+ T cells sorted from PBMCs, collected 5 days after the yellow fever booster vaccination. CDR3 amino acids: CASSQGELYEQYV. The CDR3 nucleotides read TGTGCCAGCAGCCAGGGGGAGCTCTACGAGCAGTACGTC.